This T cell receptor beta chain came from a study of T cells after yellow fever vaccination. A 5'RACE template-switching step, the method used to make TCR cDNA, added a universal primer site and UMIs. TCRdb recomputed calls from the 5' RACE reads with MiXCR, one row per CDR3 protein. The table records 510,000 or so distinct CDR3 sequences, less than 20% of them present only once. V was trimmed by 5 bases and J by 7 bases, leaving 18 bases between them. This CDR3 contains 15 residues. Germline CDR1 KGHSH, CDR2 LQKENI. This chain joins TRBV18 and TRBJ2-1, with a tentative D call TRBD2 (6 bases). Sequenced material: PBMCs, taken 15 days after the yellow fever booster vaccination. The receptor was isolated from a man aged 25 to 40 who received the YFV17D yellow fever vaccine. The CDR3 spells CASSTKTRSANEQFF. In DNA form, the CDR3 reads TGTGCCAGCTCAACAAAGACTAGATCCGCTAATGAGCAGTTCTTC.